What follows are 22 T cell receptor beta chains derived from one specimen sequenced in a study of cytomegalovirus exposure and HLA in healthy donors. The PCR had 60 Vbeta and 13 Jbeta primers. Profiled with immunoSEQ multiplex PCR; TCRdb holds only in-frame clones, not every one. Of around 170,000 clones listed, around 73% were seen once; the top ten hold about 1.3%. Sequenced sample: PBMCs. These receptors came from a male donor in good health and CMV-seronegative.

V gene TRBV4-3 combines with J gene TRBJ2-7; a possible D gene is TRBD1 (6 bases). Deletions cut 1 base from V and 1 base from J, with 11 bases between. CDR3 length: 15 amino acids. Germline V CDR1 and CDR2: LGHNA, YSLEER. The CDR3 sequence: CASSQVQGTSYEQYF. The CDR3 DNA reads as TGCGCCAGCAGCCAAGTTCAGGGGACGTCCTACGAGCAGTACTTC.

The V and J genes are TRBV7-9 and TRBJ1-1, with 8 positions matching TRBD1. The CDR3 spans 13 residues. V gave up 3 bases and J gave up 4 bases; unmatched junction bases: 1. CDR1 and CDR2 (germline): SEHNR, FQNEAQ (reference sequence). CDR3 nucleotides: TGTGCCAGCAGCTTCGACAGGGGCACTGAAGCTTTCTTT. The encoded protein is CASSFDRGTEAFF.

This sequence joins TRBV6-1 and TRBJ2-7; D perhaps matches TRBD1 (6 bases). The CDR3 spans 13 residues. V lost 2 bases, J lost 13 bases, and 18 bases lay in between. Germline assignment: CDR1 MNHNS and CDR2 SASEGT. CDR3 nucleotide sequence: TGTGCCAGCAGTGAATCAGGGGAAGTTTGGGAATACTTC. As protein: CASSESGEVWEYF.

This clone appeared a few times. The V call is TRBV7-8, the J call TRBJ1-2, with D uncertain. The germline V gene encodes CDR1 SGHVS and CDR2 FQNEAQ. The length of the CDR3 is 18 residues. Trimming removed 3 bases at V and 8 bases at J, with 28 bases between. This CDR3 reads CASSFPRRQARLSGGYTF. The CDR3 DNA is TGTGCCAGCAGCTTCCCCCGGCGGCAGGCTAGACTATCGGGGGGCTACACCTTC.

The sample holds one count of this clone. V usage is TRBV5-1 and J usage is TRBJ1-2; tentatively, D is TRBD1 (5 bases). The germline CDR1 and CDR2 sequences are SGHRS and YFSETQ. The CDR3 sequence is 13 residues long. Between the trimmed V and J ends, which lost 2 bases and 4 bases, there was a span of 9 bases. The CDR3 is CASSFDSSYGYTF. Here the CDR3 DNA reads TGCGCCAGCAGCTTCGACAGCTCCTATGGCTACACCTTC.

The chain couples TRBV6-5 to TRBJ1-4, with 7 nucleotides matching TRBD1. The CDR3 extends over 15 amino acids. Trimming cost V 5 bases and J 8 bases; bases outside gene matches: 11. Per germline, CDR1 MNHEY and CDR2 SVGAGI. The CDR3 sequence: CASSPAGQPREKLFF. CDR3 bases: TGTGCCAGCAGTCCCGCGGGACAGCCTCGGGAAAAACTGTTTTTT.

The CDR3 here is CASSIGQAGFISGNTIYF. The DNA for the CDR3 is TGTGCCAGCAGCATCGGACAGGCTGGATTTATCTCTGGAAACACCATATATTTT. The chain joins TRBV7-2 to TRBJ1-3, with 7 bases lining up with TRBD1. The germline gives CDR1 SGHTA, CDR2 FQGNSA. V was pared by 5 bases and J by 0 bases, with 13 bases of the junction left unmatched. This CDR3 is built from 18 residues.

The chain combines TRBV5-4 with TRBJ1-2, with 7 positions matching TRBD1. With 4 bases clipped from V and 8 bases from J, the junction kept 11 bases outside the gene matches. From germline, CDR1 is SGHNT and CDR2 YYREEE (reference sequence). The CDR3 covers 14 residues. The CDR3 DNA follows: TGTGCCAGCAGCAACTGGACAGGTTCCAGGGGCTACACCTTC. Its protein product is CASSNWTGSRGYTF.

This chain joins TRBV4-2 and TRBJ2-7; 11 bases line up with TRBD2. CDR3 length equals 20 residues. Trimming took 4 bases from V and 6 from J; bases not matched to a gene: 23. Germline V gives CDR1 LGHNA, CDR2 YNFKEQ. CDR3 coding DNA: TGTGCCAGCAGCCTCAACAAAGGGGGGGGGCTAGCGGGAGGTCGGGGCGAGCAGTACTTC. This translates into CASSLNKGGGLAGGRGEQYF.

The chain combines TRBV29-1 with TRBJ2-3, with 8 nucleotides matching TRBD1. The V gene end was trimmed by 3 bases and the J gene end by 3 bases; junction bases not matched to a gene: 2. Germline CDR1 SQVTM, CDR2 ANQGSEA. The CDR3 covers 13 residues. CDR3 region: CSVDRGQTDTQYF. As DNA, the CDR3 is TGCAGCGTTGACAGGGGGCAAACAGATACGCAGTATTTT.

The chain has TRBV27 and TRBJ2-5, with D perhaps TRBD1 (7 bases). V was cut by 6 bases and J by 1 base, with 18 bases left in between. Germline CDR1 reads MNHEY; CDR2 reads SMNVEV (reference sequence). The CDR3 is made up of 16 amino acids. CDR3 bases: TGTGCCAGCAGGGGGGGAGGAGGGGGCATCCAAGAGACCCAGTACTTC. Translating it yields CASRGGGGGIQETQYF.

The gene calls are TRBV7-2 and TRBJ2-7; 12 bases align to TRBD2. CDR3 size: 16 residues. Germline CDR1 and CDR2: SGHTA and FQGNSA. Trimming took 1 base from V and 4 from J; bases not matched to a gene: 5. Written as DNA, the CDR3 is TGTGCCAGCAGCTTAGAGACTAGCGGGAGTTTGTACGAGCAGTACTTC. Translation gives CASSLETSGSLYEQYF.

The table lists this clone with a count of one. The genes are TRBV6-1 and TRBJ2-5; TRBD2 matches 11 bases. The V segment lost 8 bases and the J segment 10 bases; nucleotides outside the gene matches: 9. There are 13 residues in the CDR3. Germline CDR1 reads MNHNS; CDR2 reads SASEGT. CDR3 nucleotide sequence: TGTGCCAGCCTCATTAGCGGGGGGGCTGACCAGTACTTC. Translating gives CASLISGGADQYF.

This clone was seen a few times. The chain couples TRBV7-9 to TRBJ2-1, with TRBD1 identical over 8 bases. Germline V lookup: CDR1 SEHNR, CDR2 FQNEAQ (reference sequence). The ends lost 5 bases at V and 6 bases at J; junction bases unmatched: 6. CDR3 length equals 14 residues. CDR3 in DNA: TGTGCCAGCAGCCCCGGGACAGGTGGCAATGAGCAGTTCTTC. It specifies CASSPGTGGNEQFF. The complete variable domain, with remaining parts taken from reference TRBV7-9 and TRBJ2-1, reads DTGVSQNPRHKITKRGQNVTFRCDPISEHNRLYWYRQTLGQGPEFLTYFQNEAQLEKSRLLSDRFSAERPKGSFSTLEIQRTEQGDSAMYLCASSPGTGGNEQFFGPGTRLTVL.

This clone was recorded once. The V gene is TRBV2, the J gene TRBJ2-7; 10 nucleotides match TRBD1. This CDR3 region has 14 residues. V dropped 6 bases and J dropped 3; count of bases not matched to a gene: 5. Looked up from germline, CDR1 is SNHLY and CDR2 is FYNNEI. CDR3 nucleotide sequence: TGTGCCAGCAGCCCGGGACAGGGGCTCTACGAGCAGTACTTC. It specifies CASSPGQGLYEQYF.

The chain recombines TRBV7-9 with TRBJ2-7; D perhaps matches TRBD2 (6 bases). The CDR3 totals 10 residues. From germline, CDR1 is SEHNR and CDR2 FQNEAQ (reference sequence). The CDR3 region has the DNA TGTTCCACCGGGGGAGTCGAGCAGTACTTC. Its protein is CSTGGVEQYF.

V and J are TRBV6-1 and TRBJ2-4; 8 nucleotides line up with TRBD2. Germline loops: CDR1 MNHNS, CDR2 SASEGT. The ends lost 8 bases at V and 4 bases at J; junction bases unmatched: 7. This CDR3 spans 14 amino acids. Here the CDR3 DNA reads TGTGCCAGCCACTTTAGCGGGGCTAAAAACATTCAGTACTTC. Its translation is CASHFSGAKNIQYF.

This chain links TRBV6-1 with TRBJ1-2, with D hard to call. The V gene lost 0 bases and the J gene lost 3 bases, with 5 bases spanning the gap. This CDR3 is 13 amino acids long. CDR1 is MNHNS and CDR2 is SASEGT in the germline V gene. CDR3 sequence reads: CASSEASYYGYTF. DNA for the CDR3: TGTGCCAGCAGTGAAGCGTCTTACTATGGCTACACCTTC.

This chain connects TRBV14 to TRBJ1-1; 8 nucleotides line up with TRBD1. The germline gives CDR1 SGHDN, CDR2 FVKESK. The CDR3 contains 15 residues. With V trimmed by 5 bases and J by 1 base, 6 bases remained unmatched. The chain's CDR3 is CASSVGTGKNTEAFF. The CDR3 DNA follows: TGTGCCAGCAGCGTCGGGACAGGCAAGAACACTGAAGCTTTCTTT.

V gene TRBV7-6 combines with J gene TRBJ1-3; no clear D. The length of the CDR3 is 17 residues. From germline, CDR1 is SGHVS and CDR2 FNYEAQ. Trimming left V 5 bases short and J 0 bases short, with 17 bases between. CDR3 in DNA: TGTGCCAGCAGCCCAGAGGGAGGATCCCTCTCTGGAAACACCATATATTTT. It is translated as CASSPEGGSLSGNTIYF. The complete variable domain, with remaining parts taken from reference TRBV7-6 and TRBJ1-3, reads GAGVSQSPRYKVTKRGQDVALRCDPISGHVSLYWYRQALGQGPEFLTYFNYEAQQDKSGLPNDRFSAERPEGSISTLTIQRTEQRDSAMYRCASSPEGGSLSGNTIYFGEGSWLTVV.

The V gene is TRBV6-5, the J gene TRBJ2-5, with D possibly matching TRBD2 (5 bases). CDR1 and CDR2 from the germline V gene are MNHEY and SVGAGI. There are 13 residues in the CDR3. With 8 bases removed from V and 2 bases from J, the gap between germline ends came to 12 bases. The CDR3 nucleotides read TGTGCCAGCGTCTTCAGCGGTCAAGAGACCCAGTACTTC. It translates to CASVFSGQETQYF.

The rearrangement joins TRBV5-1 to TRBJ1-5, with D possibly TRBD1 on 6 matching bases. The CDR3 length is 15 residues. V lost 1 base and J 4 bases, leaving 12 bases between the germline ends. Germline loops: CDR1 SGHRS, CDR2 YFSETQ. CDR3 sequence: CASSLRGGANQPQHF. The DNA of the CDR3 is TGCGCCAGCAGCTTGAGGGGGGGGGCGAATCAGCCCCAGCATTTT. Variable domain in full (rest from reference TRBV5-1 and TRBJ1-5): KAGVTQTPRYLIKTRGQQVTLSCSPISGHRSVSWYQQTPGQGLQFLFEYFSETQRNKGNFPGRFSGRQFSNSRSEMNVSTLELGDSALYLCASSLRGGANQPQHFGDGTRLSIL.